One sample yielded the 26 T cell receptor beta chains listed below, sequenced in a study of blood T cell repertoires in COVID-19. TCRdb's table, derived via immunoSEQ multiplex PCR, lists solely in-frame clones and lacks some. Among over 200,000 clones listed, 90% to 95% were seen once. The sample consisted of peripheral blood. The receptors derive from a man aged 55 to 70 with COVID-19, enrolled during active disease.

The chain employs TRBV5-5 and TRBJ2-1; no clear D. This CDR3 has 15 residues. Trimming took 4 bases from V and 1 from J, leaving 12 bases between them. From germline, CDR1 is SGHKS and CDR2 YYEKEE (reference sequence). CDR3 sequence: CASSLFAGSYNEQFF. The CDR3 region has the DNA TGTGCCAGCAGCCTCTTTGCAGGTTCCTACAATGAGCAGTTCTTC.

The chain has TRBV19 and TRBJ1-2; no reliable D call. The CDR3 is 12 residues long. The V gene's germline CDR1 is LNHDA and CDR2 SQIVND (reference sequence). V was shortened by 4 bases and J by 11 bases, with 14 bases between the two germline ends. CDR3 in DNA: TGTGCCAGTAGTAAAGACCCGCCCGGGTACACCTTC. Protein: CASSKDPPGYTF.

V gene TRBV2 combines with J gene TRBJ1-5; the match to TRBD1 covers 10 bases. CDR1 SNHLY and CDR2 FYNNEI come from the germline V gene. This CDR3 region has 17 residues. V lost 4 bases to trimming and J lost 2 bases; unmatched junction nucleotides: 8. The CDR3 loop is CASSGSVGTGGNQPQHF. CDR3 DNA: TGTGCCAGCAGTGGGTCGGTAGGGACAGGGGGCAATCAGCCCCAGCATTTT.

The rearrangement uses TRBV10-3 and TRBJ1-5, with D perhaps matching TRBD1 (6 bases). The CDR3 is 14 amino acids. CDR1 is ENHRY, CDR2 SYGVKD, per germline. V was trimmed by 5 bases and J by 6 bases, leaving 14 bases between them. The CDR3 DNA reads as TGTGCCATCAGTCCCTCAGGGGTCGGTCAGCCCCAGCATTTT. Its translation: CAISPSGVGQPQHF.

The rearrangement joins TRBV3-1 (or the pseudogene TRBV3-2) to TRBJ1-1; no clear D gene. Per germline, CDR1 LGHDT and CDR2 YNNKEL (reference sequence). The CDR3 has 11 amino acids. V lost 6 bases to trimming and J lost 11 bases, with 13 bases between them. CDR3 residues: CASSGQTPAFF. The CDR3 nucleotides are TGTGCCAGCAGTGGGCAGACGCCGGCTTTCTTT.

CDR3 coding DNA: TGTGCCAGCAGCTTACAGGGATTTTATGGCTACACCTTC. Translating gives CASSLQGFYGYTF. The gene calls are TRBV5-4 and TRBJ1-2; possibly TRBD1 for D (6 bases). The CDR3 loop spans 13 amino acids. Trimming cost V 2 bases and J 5 bases, with 10 bases left between them. Germline V gives CDR1 SGHNT, CDR2 YYREEE (reference sequence).

The J gene is TRBJ2-7, the V gene TRBV5-4, with D maybe TRBD1 (7 bases). CDR1 is SGHNT, CDR2 YYREEE, per germline (reference sequence). Deletions cut 0 bases from V and 4 bases from J, with 11 bases between. The CDR3 extends over 14 amino acids. CDR3 in amino acids: CASSLAQGGYEQYF. CDR3 DNA sequence: TGTGCCAGCAGCTTGGCCCAGGGGGGTTACGAGCAGTACTTC. The full variable domain, in which reference TRBV5-4 and TRBJ2-7 provide the parts outside the CDR3, is ETGVTQSPTHLIKTRGQQVTLRCSSQSGHNTVSWYQQALGQGPQFIFQYYREEENGRGNFPPRFSGLQFPNYSSELNVNALELDDSALYLCASSLAQGGYEQYFGPGTRLTVT.

The CDR3 region is CASSGTGTSGRREDTQYF. CDR3 DNA: TGTGCCAGCAGTGGGACCGGGACTAGCGGGAGGAGGGAAGATACGCAGTATTTT. The chain couples TRBV28 to TRBJ2-3; TRBD2 matches at 15 bases. The germline V gene encodes CDR1 MDHEN and CDR2 SYDVKM. This CDR3 has 18 amino acids. The V and J ends lost 5 bases and 5 bases, in that order; junction bases with no gene match: 11. Using reference TRBV28 and TRBJ2-3 for the parts outside the CDR3, the full variable domain is DVKVTQSSRYLVKRTGEKVFLECVQDMDHENMFWYRQDPGLGLRLIYFSYDVKMKEKGDIPEGYSVSREKKERFSLILESASTNQTSMYLCASSGTGTSGRREDTQYFGPGTRLTVL.

This clone has just one count. V usage is TRBV10-2 and J usage is TRBJ2-1; TRBD2 matches at 10 bases. Trimming removed 8 bases from V and 7 bases from J; junction bases left unmatched: 8. Germline assignment: CDR1 WSHSY and CDR2 SAAADI. The CDR3 has 14 amino acids. In DNA, the CDR3 is TGCGCCAGCGGACCAGCGGGAGGGGTAAATGAGCAGTTCTTC. Its translation: CASGPAGGVNEQFF.

This chain uses TRBV4-1 with TRBJ2-7; tentative D call: TRBD2 (5 bases). This CDR3 region has 15 residues. V was trimmed by 1 base and J by 6 bases, leaving 16 bases between them. Germline values: CDR1 MGHRA, CDR2 YSYEKL. The CDR3 loop reads CASSQAAVKTSEQYF. The DNA for the CDR3 is TGCGCCAGCAGCCAAGCTGCCGTGAAAACTAGCGAGCAGTACTTC.

The chain joins TRBV19 to TRBJ2-3, with D tentatively TRBD1 (6 bases). The CDR3 runs 15 residues. Trimming removed 3 bases at V and 0 bases at J, with 10 bases between. From germline, CDR1 is LNHDA and CDR2 SQIVND (reference sequence). The DNA of the CDR3 is TGTGCCAGTAGTATGACAGGAATGAGCACAGATACGCAGTATTTT. This sequence encodes CASSMTGMSTDTQYF.

The chain uses TRBV9 and TRBJ2-5, with 9 bases aligning to TRBD2. V was pared by 6 bases and J by 3 bases, with 9 bases of the junction left unmatched. CDR3 length equals 15 residues. Germline loops: CDR1 SGDLS, CDR2 YYNGEE. The CDR3 loop reads CASNSRGGVEETQYF. The CDR3 nucleotides read TGTGCCAGCAACAGCCGCGGGGGGGTTGAAGAGACCCAGTACTTC.

This chain joins TRBV14 and TRBJ1-5, with a possible D match to TRBD1 (5 bases). The germline V gene has CDR1 SGHDN and CDR2 FVKESK. CDR3 length: 16 amino acids. Trimming removed 4 bases at V and 4 bases at J, with 17 bases between. CDR3: CASSPSRLGENQPQHF. DNA of the CDR3: TGTGCCAGCAGCCCCTCGAGGTTAGGGGAAAATCAGCCCCAGCATTTT.

The V call is TRBV5-5, the J call TRBJ2-1, with D possibly matching TRBD2 (8 bases). Germline V lookup: CDR1 SGHKS, CDR2 YYEKEE (reference sequence). V lost 2 bases and J 4 bases, leaving 25 bases between the germline ends. This CDR3 has 19 residues. In nucleotides, the CDR3 is TGTGCCAGCAGCTTTAGAGGGGGCGCCGCGGGAGGAAGTTACAATGAGCAGTTCTTC. It yields the protein CASSFRGGAAGGSYNEQFF. The full variable domain, with the rest looked up from reference TRBV5-5 and TRBJ2-1, is DAGVTQSPTHLIKTRGQQVTLRCSPISGHKSVSWYQQVLGQGPQFIFQYYEKEERGRGNFPDRFSARQFPNYSSELNVNALLLGDSALYLCASSFRGGAAGGSYNEQFFGPGTRLTVL.

J is TRBJ2-7 and V is TRBV18; 11 bases are a match to TRBD2. Germline loops: CDR1 KGHSH, CDR2 LQKENI. The CDR3 has 14 residues. J lost 4 bases, V lost 6 bases, and 5 bases had no gene match. Written as DNA, the CDR3 is TGTGCCAGCTCGGATAGCGGGAGGGGTTACGAGCAGTACTTC. Translating gives CASSDSGRGYEQYF.

V gene TRBV5-4 combines with J gene TRBJ2-7; 7 bases match TRBD1. The germline V gene encodes CDR1 SGHNT and CDR2 YYREEE (reference sequence). The CDR3 loop spans 14 amino acids. J lost 3 bases, V lost 4 bases, and 7 bases had no gene match. The CDR3 DNA reads as TGTGCCAGCAGCCCCGGGACAGAGCTCTACGAGCAGTACTTC. Translation gives CASSPGTELYEQYF.

The J gene is TRBJ2-1, the V gene TRBV5-1; a possible D gene is TRBD2 (6 bases). There are 15 residues in the CDR3. With 0 bases removed from V and 10 bases from J, the gap between germline ends came to 17 bases. CDR1 SGHRS and CDR2 YFSETQ come from the germline V gene. In DNA, the CDR3 is TGCGCCAGCAGCTTGGGGCAGGGAGCTAGCGTGGAGCAGTTCTTC. Its protein product is CASSLGQGASVEQFF.

The chain employs TRBV5-4 and TRBJ1-6, with D perhaps TRBD1 (6 bases). V lost 0 bases and J lost 7, with 11 bases in between. Germline V gene lookup returns CDR1 SGHNT and CDR2 YYREEE (reference sequence). This CDR3 region has 15 residues. CDR3 region: CASSLGGGGNSPLHF. The DNA of the CDR3 is TGTGCCAGCAGCTTGGGAGGGGGGGGAAATTCACCCCTCCACTTT. Variable domain in full (rest from reference TRBV5-4 and TRBJ1-6): ETGVTQSPTHLIKTRGQQVTLRCSSQSGHNTVSWYQQALGQGPQFIFQYYREEENGRGNFPPRFSGLQFPNYSSELNVNALELDDSALYLCASSLGGGGNSPLHFGNGTRLTVT.

The rearrangement links TRBV29-1 to TRBJ1-1, with a possible D match to TRBD1 (5 bases). Trimming took off 0 bases at V and 11 bases at J, with 16 bases between the two ends. Germline V CDR1 and CDR2: SQVTM, ANQGSEA. The CDR3 is 13 residues long. The DNA of the CDR3 is TGCAGCGTTGAAGATCTATCAGGGTTAGGGGCTTTCTTT. It codes for CSVEDLSGLGAFF.

The chain combines TRBV4-1 with TRBJ1-1; TRBD1 might be the D (5 bases). The germline V gene has CDR1 MGHRA and CDR2 YSYEKL. The CDR3 contains 15 residues. Trimming pared 0 bases from V and 5 bases from J, leaving 13 bases between. CDR3 bases: TGCGCCAGCAGCCAAGAAGGGGCGATCAGTACTGAAGCTTTCTTT. Translation gives CASSQEGAISTEAFF.

The genes are TRBV18 and TRBJ2-7; 14 bases are a match to TRBD2. This CDR3 contains 17 residues. CDR1 is KGHSH, CDR2 LQKENI, per germline. J gave up 0 bases and V 2 bases, and 3 bases lay outside the gene matches. As DNA, the CDR3 is TGTGCCAGCTCACCAGGACTAGCGGGGGGTCCCTCCTACGAGCAGTACTTC. Its protein is CASSPGLAGGPSYEQYF. Looking up the rest from reference TRBV18 and TRBJ2-7 gives the full variable domain: NAGVMQNPRHLVRRRGQEARLRCSPMKGHSHVYWYRQLPEEGLKFMVYLQKENIIDESGMPKERFSAEFPKEGPSILRIQQVVRGDSAAYFCASSPGLAGGPSYEQYFGPGTRLTVT.

The V gene is TRBV18, the J gene TRBJ1-2, with 9 bases that match TRBD1. Germline CDR1 is KGHSH and CDR2 is LQKENI. This CDR3 is 13 amino acids long. V trimming: 5 bases; J trimming: 4 bases; junction bases outside the gene matches: 2. The CDR3 protein is CASSGQGTYGYTF. CDR3 nucleotide sequence: TGTGCCAGCTCAGGACAGGGGACCTATGGCTACACCTTC.

The chain is built from TRBV27 and TRBJ2-7; possibly TRBD2 for D (6 bases). Germline CDR1 MNHEY, CDR2 SMNVEV (reference sequence). Trimming stripped 0 bases from V and 0 bases from J, with 12 bases between. CDR3 length equals 16 residues. CDR3 residues: CASSLSTGASSYEQYF. The DNA for the CDR3 is TGTGCCAGCAGTTTATCAACGGGAGCGAGCTCCTACGAGCAGTACTTC.

This clone occurred once. The chain carries TRBV9 and TRBJ2-1; TRBD2 matches at 10 bases. Germline values: CDR1 SGDLS, CDR2 YYNGEE. The J segment lost 4 bases and the V segment lost 1 base, leaving 2 bases of the junction unmatched. The length of the CDR3 is 15 residues. This CDR3 reads CASSVLAGVYNEQFF. CDR3 coding DNA: TGTGCCAGCAGCGTACTAGCGGGAGTGTACAATGAGCAGTTCTTC.

The chain employs TRBV5-1 and TRBJ2-5; no firm D call. The CDR3 sequence is 15 residues long. Trimming took off 1 base at V and 4 bases at J, with 14 bases between the two ends. Germline CDR1 is SGHRS and CDR2 is YFSETQ. DNA of the CDR3: TGCGCCAGCAGCTTGAGTGGGCAACCCACAGAGACCCAGTACTTC. Amino acids: CASSLSGQPTETQYF.

The rearrangement links TRBV4-2 to TRBJ1-2; D may be TRBD1 (6 bases). The CDR3 runs 14 residues. V shed 0 bases and J shed 8 bases, with 13 bases lying between them. Germline CDR1 reads LGHNA; CDR2 reads YNFKEQ. Here the CDR3 DNA reads TGTGCCAGCAGCCAAGAAGGGGGGGCGCGGGGCTACACCTTC. Residues: CASSQEGGARGYTF.